This T cell receptor (beta chain) was observed in a study of cytomegalovirus exposure and HLA in healthy donors. Study conclusions and caveats: TRBV6-2, TRBV6-3 and some other V segments were excluded as indistinguishable. Accurate predictions that matched the HLA-A and HLA-B alleles of most subjects were reportedly made from TCR beta sequences.

CDR1 is SNHLY, CDR2 FYNNEI, per germline. The V segment lost 6 bases and the J segment 10 bases; nucleotides outside the gene matches: 9. The CDR3 runs to 15 residues. On this clone: Its antigen is not known.

Amplification used 60 Vbeta primers and 13 Jbeta primers. The data were produced by immunoSEQ multiplex PCR, yet TCRdb's version contains in-frame clones alone and is incomplete. The profile shows about 180,000 clones, less than 85% of them singletons. The sequencing sample was made of PBMCs. The chain links TRBV2 to TRBJ2-1; 13 bases line up with TRBD2. This clonotype was obtained from a man aged 40-49 years in good health and CMV-seronegative. The CDR3 bases are TGTGCCAGCAGAGTAGGACTAGCGGGAGAGGGCGAGCAGTTCTTC. Translation gives CASRVGLAGEGEQFF.